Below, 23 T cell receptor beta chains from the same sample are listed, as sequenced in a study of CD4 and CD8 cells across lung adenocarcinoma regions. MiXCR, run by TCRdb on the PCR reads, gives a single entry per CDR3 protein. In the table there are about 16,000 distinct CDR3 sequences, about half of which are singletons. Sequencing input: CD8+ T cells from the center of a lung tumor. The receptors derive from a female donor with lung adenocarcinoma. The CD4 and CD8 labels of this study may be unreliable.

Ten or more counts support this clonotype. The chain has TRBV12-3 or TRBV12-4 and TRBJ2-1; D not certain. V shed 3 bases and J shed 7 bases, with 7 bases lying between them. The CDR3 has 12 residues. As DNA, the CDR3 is TGTGCCAGCAGTTTTGATGGAAATGAGCAGTTCTTC. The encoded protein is CASSFDGNEQFF.

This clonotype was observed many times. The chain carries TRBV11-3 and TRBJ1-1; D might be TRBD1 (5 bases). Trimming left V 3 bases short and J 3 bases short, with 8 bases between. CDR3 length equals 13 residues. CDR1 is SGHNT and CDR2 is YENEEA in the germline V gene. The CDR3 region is CASSFSRDTEAFF. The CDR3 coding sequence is TGTGCCAGCAGCTTTAGCAGGGACACTGAAGCTTTCTTT.

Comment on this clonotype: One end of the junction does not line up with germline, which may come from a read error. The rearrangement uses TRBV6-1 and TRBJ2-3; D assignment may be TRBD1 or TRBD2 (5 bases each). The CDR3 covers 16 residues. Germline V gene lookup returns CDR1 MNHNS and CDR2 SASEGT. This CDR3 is CASSVSGLCAKNTQYF. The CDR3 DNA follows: TGTGCCAGCAGCGTCTCGGGGCTGTGTGCCAAAAACACGCAGTATTTC.

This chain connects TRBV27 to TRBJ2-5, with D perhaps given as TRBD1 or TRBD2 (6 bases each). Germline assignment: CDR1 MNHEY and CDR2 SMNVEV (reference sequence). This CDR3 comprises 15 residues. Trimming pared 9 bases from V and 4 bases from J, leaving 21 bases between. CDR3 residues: CARGLGGGDPETQYF. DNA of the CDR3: TGTGCCAGGGGGCTCGGGGGCGGTGACCCAGAGACCCAGTACTTC.

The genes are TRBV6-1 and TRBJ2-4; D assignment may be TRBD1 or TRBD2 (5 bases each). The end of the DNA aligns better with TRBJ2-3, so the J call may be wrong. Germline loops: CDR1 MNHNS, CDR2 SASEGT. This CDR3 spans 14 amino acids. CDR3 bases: TGTGCCAGCAGGGGGGACGGAGGCAAAAACACTCAGTATTTT. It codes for CASRGDGGKNTQYF.

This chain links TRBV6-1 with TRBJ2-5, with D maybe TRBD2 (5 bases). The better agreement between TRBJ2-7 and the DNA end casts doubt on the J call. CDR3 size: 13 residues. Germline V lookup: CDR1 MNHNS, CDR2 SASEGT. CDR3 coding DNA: TGTGCCGCCACGTCCCTAGCTGACTACGAGCAGTACTTC. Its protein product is CAATSLADYEQYF.

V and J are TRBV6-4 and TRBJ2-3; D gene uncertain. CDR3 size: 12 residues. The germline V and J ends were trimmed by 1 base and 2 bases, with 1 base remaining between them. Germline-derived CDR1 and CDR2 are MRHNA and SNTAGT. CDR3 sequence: CASSDFTDTQYF. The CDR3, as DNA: TGTGCCAGCAGTGACTTCACAGATACGCAGTATTTT.

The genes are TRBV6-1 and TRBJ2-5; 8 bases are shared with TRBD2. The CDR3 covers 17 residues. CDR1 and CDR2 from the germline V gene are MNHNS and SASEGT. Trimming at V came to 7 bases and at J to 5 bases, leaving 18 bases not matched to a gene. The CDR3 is CASTSGGAGAGGETQYF. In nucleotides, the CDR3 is TGTGCCAGCACCTCGGGGGGAGCGGGAGCGGGTGGGGAGACCCAGTACTTC.

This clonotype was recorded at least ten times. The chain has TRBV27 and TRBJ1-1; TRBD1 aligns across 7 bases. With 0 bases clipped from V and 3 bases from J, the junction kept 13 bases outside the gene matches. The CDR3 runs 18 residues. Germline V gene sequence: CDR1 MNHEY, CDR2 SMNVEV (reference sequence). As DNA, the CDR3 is TGTGCCAGCAGTTTATCGGGGAGACAGGGTTCCCGGGACACTGAAGCTTTCTTT. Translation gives CASSLSGRQGSRDTEAFF.

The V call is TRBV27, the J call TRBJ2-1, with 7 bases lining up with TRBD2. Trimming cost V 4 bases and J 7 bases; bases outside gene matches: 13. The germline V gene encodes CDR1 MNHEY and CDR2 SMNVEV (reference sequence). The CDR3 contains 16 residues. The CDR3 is CASSSHEAGRVNEQFF. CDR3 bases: TGTGCCAGCAGTTCCCACGAAGCGGGGAGAGTAAATGAGCAGTTCTTC.

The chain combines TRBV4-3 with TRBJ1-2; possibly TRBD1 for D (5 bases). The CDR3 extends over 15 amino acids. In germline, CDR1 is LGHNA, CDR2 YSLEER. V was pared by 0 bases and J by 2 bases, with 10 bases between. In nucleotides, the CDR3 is TGCGCCAGCAGCCAAGAGTGGCAGGGAAACTATGGCTACACCTTC. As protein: CASSQEWQGNYGYTF.

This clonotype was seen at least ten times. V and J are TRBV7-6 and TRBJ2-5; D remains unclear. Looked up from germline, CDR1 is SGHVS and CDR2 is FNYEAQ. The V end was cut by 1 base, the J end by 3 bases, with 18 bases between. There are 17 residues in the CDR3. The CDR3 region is CASSLERLLGRKETQYF. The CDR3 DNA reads TGTGCCAGCAGCTTAGAGCGCCTTTTAGGAAGGAAAGAGACCCAGTACTTC.

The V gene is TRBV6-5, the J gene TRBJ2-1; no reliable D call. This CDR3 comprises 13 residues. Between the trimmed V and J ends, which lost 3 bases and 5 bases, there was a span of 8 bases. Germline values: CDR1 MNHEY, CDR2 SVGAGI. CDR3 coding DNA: TGTGCCAGCAGTTATCTAGGGAACAATGAGCAGTTCTTC. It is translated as CASSYLGNNEQFF.

CDR3 sequence: CASTPGIYNEQFF. CDR3 sequence (DNA): TGTGCCAGCACCCCGGGGATTTACAATGAGCAGTTCTTC. The chain is built from TRBV7-2 and TRBJ2-1; possible D gene TRBD2, 5 bases. CDR3 length: 13 amino acids. Deletions cut 7 bases from V and 4 bases from J, with 11 bases between. Germline loops: CDR1 SGHTA, CDR2 FQGNSA.

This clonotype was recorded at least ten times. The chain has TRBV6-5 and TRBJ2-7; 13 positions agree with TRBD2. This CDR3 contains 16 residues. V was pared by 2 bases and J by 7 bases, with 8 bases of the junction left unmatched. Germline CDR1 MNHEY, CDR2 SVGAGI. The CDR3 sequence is CASSYLTSGRPGEQYF. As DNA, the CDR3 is TGTGCCAGCAGTTACCTGACTAGCGGGAGGCCGGGAGAGCAGTACTTC.

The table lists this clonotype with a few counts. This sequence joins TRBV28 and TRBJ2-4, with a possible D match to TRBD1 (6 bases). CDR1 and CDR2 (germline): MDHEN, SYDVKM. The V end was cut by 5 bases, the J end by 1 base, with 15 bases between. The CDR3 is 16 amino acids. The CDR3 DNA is TGTGCCAGCAGTCCCTTCAGGGGCGAGGCCAAAAACATTCAGTACTTC. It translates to CASSPFRGEAKNIQYF.

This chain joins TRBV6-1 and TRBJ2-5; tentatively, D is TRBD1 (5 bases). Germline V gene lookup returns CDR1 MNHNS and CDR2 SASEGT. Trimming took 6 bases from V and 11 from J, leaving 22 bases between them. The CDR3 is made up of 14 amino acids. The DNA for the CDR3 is TGTGCCAGCAGCCAAGAGAACAGGATTTTGGGGCAGTACTTC. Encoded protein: CASSQENRILGQYF.

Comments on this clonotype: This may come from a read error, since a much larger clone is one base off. For the CDR3, the DNA is TGTGCCAGCAGCGCCGGTGGTCGGACCCAGTTCTTC. It translates to CASSAGGRTQFF. The chain combines TRBV7-6 with TRBJ2-1; no firm D call. CDR3 length: 12 amino acids. V lost 5 bases to trimming and J lost 13 bases, with 15 bases between them. Germline loops: CDR1 SGHVS, CDR2 FNYEAQ. Drawing the rest from reference TRBV7-6 and TRBJ2-1, the complete variable domain is GAGVSQSPRYKVTKRGQDVALRCDPISGHVSLYWYRQALGQGPEFLTYFNYEAQQDKSGLPNDRFSAERPEGSISTLTIQRTEQRDSAMYRCASSAGGRTQFFGPGTRLTVL.

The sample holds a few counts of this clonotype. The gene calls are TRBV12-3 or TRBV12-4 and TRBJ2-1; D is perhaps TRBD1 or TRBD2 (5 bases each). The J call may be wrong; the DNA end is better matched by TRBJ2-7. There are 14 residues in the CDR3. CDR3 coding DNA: TGTGCCAGCAGTCAGTCCGGGACCCCGGGCGAGCAGTACTTC. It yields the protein CASSQSGTPGEQYF.

CDR3 residues: CASEARPGGRKTQYF. The CDR3 region has the DNA TGCGCCAGCGAGGCCAGGCCCGGGGGTAGGAAGACCCAGTACTTC. This chain joins TRBV10-1 and TRBJ2-5, with D perhaps TRBD2 (6 bases). Trimming removed 8 bases at V and 6 bases at J, with 22 bases between. Germline V gene lookup returns CDR1 WNHNN and CDR2 SYGVQD (reference sequence). This CDR3 has 15 amino acids.

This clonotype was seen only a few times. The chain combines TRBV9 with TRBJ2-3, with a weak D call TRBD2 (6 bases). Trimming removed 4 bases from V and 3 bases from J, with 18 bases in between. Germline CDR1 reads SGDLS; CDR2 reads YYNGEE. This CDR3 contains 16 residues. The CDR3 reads CASSPMSGGVTDTQYF. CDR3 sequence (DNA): TGTGCCAGCAGCCCAATGAGTGGCGGGGTAACAGATACGCAGTATTTT.

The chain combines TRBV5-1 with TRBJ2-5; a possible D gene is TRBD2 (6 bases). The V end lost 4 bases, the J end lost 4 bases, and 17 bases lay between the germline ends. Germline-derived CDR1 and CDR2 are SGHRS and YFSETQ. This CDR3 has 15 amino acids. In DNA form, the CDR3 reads TGCGCCAGCAGCCTCCCCGGCGGGGAAGGAGAGACCCAGTACTTC. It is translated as CASSLPGGEGETQYF.

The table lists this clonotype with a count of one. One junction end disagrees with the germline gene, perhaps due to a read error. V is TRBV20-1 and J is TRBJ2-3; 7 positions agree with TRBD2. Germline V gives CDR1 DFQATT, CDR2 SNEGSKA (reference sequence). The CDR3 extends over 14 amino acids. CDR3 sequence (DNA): TGCAGTGAAAGCGAGCGGGGAAGGCAAGATACCCAGTATTTT. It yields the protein CSESERGRQDTQYF.